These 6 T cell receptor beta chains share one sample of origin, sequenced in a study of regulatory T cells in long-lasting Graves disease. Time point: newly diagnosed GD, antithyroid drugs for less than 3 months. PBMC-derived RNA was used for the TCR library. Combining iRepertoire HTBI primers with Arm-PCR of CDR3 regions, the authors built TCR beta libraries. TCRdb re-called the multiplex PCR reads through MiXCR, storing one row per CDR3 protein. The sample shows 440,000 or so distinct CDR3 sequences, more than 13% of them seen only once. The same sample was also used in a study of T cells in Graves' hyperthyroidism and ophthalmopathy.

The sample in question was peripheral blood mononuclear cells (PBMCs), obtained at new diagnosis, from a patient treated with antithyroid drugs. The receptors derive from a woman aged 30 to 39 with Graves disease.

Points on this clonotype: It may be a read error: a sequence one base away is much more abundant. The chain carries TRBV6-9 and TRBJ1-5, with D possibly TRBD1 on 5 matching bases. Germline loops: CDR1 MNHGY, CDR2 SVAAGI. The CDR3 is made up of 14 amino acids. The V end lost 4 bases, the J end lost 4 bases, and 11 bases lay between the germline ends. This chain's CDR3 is CASSSRGPNQPQHF. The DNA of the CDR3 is TGTGCCAGCAGTTCCCGGGGCCCGAATCAGCCCCAGCATTTT.

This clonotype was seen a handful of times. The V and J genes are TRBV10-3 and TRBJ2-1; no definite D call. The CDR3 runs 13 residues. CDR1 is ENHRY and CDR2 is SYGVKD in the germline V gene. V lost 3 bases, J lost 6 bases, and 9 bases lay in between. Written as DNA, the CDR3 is TGTGCCATCAGTGAAGGGCGGTCCAATGAGCAGTTCTTC. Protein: CAISEGRSNEQFF.

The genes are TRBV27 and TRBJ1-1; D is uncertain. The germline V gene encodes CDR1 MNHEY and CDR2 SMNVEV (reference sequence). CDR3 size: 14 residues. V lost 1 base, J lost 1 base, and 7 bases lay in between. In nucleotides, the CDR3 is TGTGCCAGCAGTTTATTTTCGGGGAACACTGAAGCTTTCTTT. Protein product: CASSLFSGNTEAFF.

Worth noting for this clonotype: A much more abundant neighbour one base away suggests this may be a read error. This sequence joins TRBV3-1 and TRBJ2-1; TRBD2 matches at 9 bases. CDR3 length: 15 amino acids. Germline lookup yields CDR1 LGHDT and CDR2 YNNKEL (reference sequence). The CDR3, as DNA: TGTGCCAGCAGCCCCTCGGGACTAGCATACAATGAGCAGTCCTTC. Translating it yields CASSPSGLAYNEQSF.

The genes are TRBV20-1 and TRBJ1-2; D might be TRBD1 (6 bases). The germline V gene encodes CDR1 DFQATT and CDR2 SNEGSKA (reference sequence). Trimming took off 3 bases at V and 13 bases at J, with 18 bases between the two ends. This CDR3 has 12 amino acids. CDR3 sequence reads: CSARDSPSDCTF. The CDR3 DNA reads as TGCAGTGCTAGGGACAGCCCCTCAGACTGCACCTTC.

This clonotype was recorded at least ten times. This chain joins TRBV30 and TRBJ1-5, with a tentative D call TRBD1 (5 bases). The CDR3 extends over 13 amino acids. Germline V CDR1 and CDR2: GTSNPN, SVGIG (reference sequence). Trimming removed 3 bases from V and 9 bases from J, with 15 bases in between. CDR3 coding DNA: TGTGCCTGGAGCCCGACTGGGGACGGGCCCCAGCATTTT. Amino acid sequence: CAWSPTGDGPQHF.